The next 20 T cell receptor beta chains were all read from a single sample in a study of CD8 T cell repertoires and HIV-1 epitope variants. This table comes from immunoSEQ multiplex PCR, and its TCRdb copy is limited to in-frame clones, with some not included. The repertoire consists of a few thousand clones, with 55% to 80% occurring once and the leading ten covering 44%. The antigens of these receptors remain unknown. Sequencing input: cultured CD8+ T cells derived from PBMCs. Every receptor here comes from a male donor with HIV.

This chain links TRBV4-1 with TRBJ2-3; TRBD1 matches at 10 bases. This CDR3 contains 17 residues. J was trimmed by 4 bases and V by 4 bases; bases with no gene match: 11. Germline lookup yields CDR1 MGHRA and CDR2 YSYEKL. CDR3 DNA sequence: TGCGCCAGCAGCCCCCCCGCGGGGACAGGGGTTTCAGATACGCAGTATTTT. It specifies CASSPPAGTGVSDTQYF.

The V gene is TRBV11-2, the J gene TRBJ2-5; TRBD1 might be the D (6 bases). CDR3 length: 13 amino acids. Germline V gives CDR1 SGHAT, CDR2 FQNNGV. The V and J ends lost 5 bases and 5 bases respectively, with 12 bases between them. DNA of the CDR3: TGTGCCAGCAGCCGGGACATTGGCGAGACCCAGTACTTC. Its protein is CASSRDIGETQYF.

This clone was picked up a small number of times. The chain has TRBV9 and TRBJ2-1; D gene uncertain. V was shortened by 0 bases and J by 6 bases, with 10 bases between the two germline ends. The length of the CDR3 is 14 residues. Germline-derived CDR1 and CDR2 are SGDLS and YYNGEE. The CDR3 is CASSVDPKPNEQFF. CDR3 sequence (DNA): TGTGCCAGCAGCGTAGATCCGAAACCCAATGAGCAGTTCTTC.

V gene TRBV19 combines with J gene TRBJ2-3; TRBD1 is a possible D gene (8 bases). The CDR3 runs to 15 residues. The V end lost 1 base, the J end lost 4 bases, and 12 bases lay between the germline ends. Germline CDR1 is LNHDA and CDR2 is SQIVND (reference sequence). The CDR3, as DNA: TGTGCCAGTAGTATAGGGACAGGGAGGGCAGATACGCAGTATTTT. It is translated as CASSIGTGRADTQYF.

The chain recombines TRBV6-6 with TRBJ1-1; D unclear. CDR3 length equals 15 residues. Trimming stripped 3 bases from V and 0 bases from J, with 11 bases between. Germline CDR1 is MNHNY and CDR2 is SVGAGI (reference sequence). The CDR3 loop is CASSYMAGMNTEAFF. CDR3 DNA: TGTGCCAGCAGTTATATGGCAGGCATGAACACTGAAGCTTTCTTT.

The V call is TRBV27, the J call TRBJ1-4; 8 nucleotides agree with TRBD1. With 6 bases clipped from V and 0 bases from J, the junction kept 6 bases outside the gene matches. The CDR3 totals 16 residues. Germline CDR1 is MNHEY and CDR2 is SMNVEV (reference sequence). CDR3 nucleotides: TGTGCCAGCAGGCTACAGGGGGGAGCAACTAATGAAAAACTGTTTTTT. This codes for CASRLQGGATNEKLFF.

The chain uses TRBV28 and TRBJ2-7, with 7 bases that match TRBD1. V dropped 2 bases and J dropped 2; count of bases not matched to a gene: 6. CDR1 MDHEN and CDR2 SYDVKM come from the germline V gene. The CDR3 spans 15 residues. The chain's CDR3 is CASSLGTAQTYEQYF. CDR3 in DNA: TGTGCCAGCAGTTTAGGGACAGCTCAAACCTACGAGCAGTACTTC.

In the case of this clone: One end of the junction fails to match germline, which may point to a read error. The V gene is TRBV27, the J gene TRBJ2-7; D is uncertain. The CDR3 runs to 14 residues. From germline, CDR1 is MNHEY and CDR2 SMNVEV (reference sequence). CDR3 DNA sequence: TGTGCCAGCAGTTCATATGTCTCGGCCTACGATCAGTACTTC. As protein: CASSSYVSAYDQYF.

V and J are TRBV9 and TRBJ2-1; 13 bases match TRBD2. The CDR3 consists of 16 residues. Germline V gene lookup returns CDR1 SGDLS and CDR2 YYNGEE. Trimming at V came to 0 bases and at J to 11 bases, leaving 8 bases not matched to a gene. DNA for the CDR3: TGTGCCAGCAGCGTAGCTGGGACTAGCGGGGCTCCGAAGCAGTTCTTC. Its protein is CASSVAGTSGAPKQFF.

The chain joins TRBV6-1 to TRBJ2-1; 9 nucleotides align to TRBD2. Germline CDR1 MNHNS, CDR2 SASEGT. Trimming at V came to 3 bases and at J to 4 bases, leaving 4 bases not matched to a gene. The CDR3 sequence is 15 residues long. CDR3 sequence reads: CASSESGGLYNEQFF. The CDR3 region has the DNA TGTGCCAGCAGTGAGAGCGGGGGGCTATACAATGAGCAGTTCTTC.

This chain connects TRBV5-1 to TRBJ2-1, with D unclear. V gave up 3 bases and J gave up 0 bases, with 4 bases separating them. This CDR3 has 13 amino acids. From germline, CDR1 is SGHRS and CDR2 YFSETQ. DNA of the CDR3: TGCGCCAGCAGCTCCAGCTCCTACAATGAGCAGTTCTTC. Translating it yields CASSSSSYNEQFF.

The chain uses TRBV28 and TRBJ2-5, with D maybe TRBD1 (6 bases). Germline V gene lookup returns CDR1 MDHEN and CDR2 SYDVKM. Trimming took 2 bases from V and 2 from J, leaving 21 bases between them. This CDR3 has 18 residues. The CDR3 loop is CASSLEELDSREQETQYF. CDR3 DNA: TGTGCCAGCAGTTTAGAAGAACTGGACAGCAGGGAACAAGAGACCCAGTACTTC.

This chain uses TRBV4-3 with TRBJ2-1; D not resolved. The V gene's germline CDR1 is LGHNA and CDR2 YSLEER. This CDR3 has 17 residues. Trimming removed 0 bases from V and 0 bases from J, with 12 bases in between. CDR3 in amino acids: CASSQDELTFSYNEQFF. CDR3 nucleotides: TGCGCCAGCAGCCAAGACGAACTTACTTTCTCCTACAATGAGCAGTTCTTC.

V gene TRBV30 combines with J gene TRBJ2-1; D perhaps matches TRBD1 (6 bases). Germline CDR1 is GTSNPN and CDR2 is SVGIG (reference sequence). Trimming stripped 1 base from V and 13 bases from J, with 14 bases between. There are 12 residues in the CDR3. In nucleotides, the CDR3 is TGTGCCTGGAGTGAGGGGGAACAGCTCCAGTTCTTC. It translates to CAWSEGEQLQFF.

This clone was detected a few times. V usage is TRBV7-2 and J usage is TRBJ2-7; tentatively, D is TRBD2 (6 bases). Trimming left V 2 bases short and J 0 bases short, with 11 bases between. Germline CDR1 is SGHTA and CDR2 is FQGNSA. The CDR3 is 15 amino acids. In nucleotides, the CDR3 is TGTGCCAGCAGCTTAACCCGGGACTCCTCCTACGAGCAGTACTTC. Translated, it gives CASSLTRDSSYEQYF.

This clone was counted between two and nine times. The genes are TRBV7-9 and TRBJ2-2; unclear D gene. V was cut by 5 bases and J by 0 bases, with 10 bases left in between. The CDR3 is 15 amino acids. Looked up from germline, CDR1 is SEHNR and CDR2 is FQNEAQ (reference sequence). The CDR3 sequence: CASSPAEANTGELFF. The DNA of the CDR3 is TGTGCCAGCAGCCCAGCAGAAGCGAACACCGGGGAGCTGTTTTTT.

This sequence joins TRBV7-2 and TRBJ1-2; unclear D gene. This CDR3 is built from 13 residues. V was trimmed by 5 bases and J by 4 bases, leaving 11 bases between them. Germline V lookup: CDR1 SGHTA, CDR2 FQGNSA. The CDR3 coding sequence is TGTGCCAGCAGCGATACGGGTATCTATGGCTACACCTTC. Protein sequence: CASSDTGIYGYTF.

V and J are TRBV11-2 and TRBJ2-6; D is uncertain. Trimming left V 5 bases short and J 5 bases short, with 25 bases between. The CDR3 has 19 amino acids. Germline V CDR1 and CDR2: SGHAT, FQNNGV. CDR3 in amino acids: CASSTLFRRRQSRANVLTF. The DNA of the CDR3 is TGTGCCAGCAGCACTTTGTTCAGGAGACGACAAAGTCGGGCCAACGTCCTGACTTTC.

The chain has TRBV9 and TRBJ2-2, with a possible D match to TRBD1 (6 bases). Germline V lookup: CDR1 SGDLS, CDR2 YYNGEE. This CDR3 region has 14 residues. With 0 bases removed from V and 3 bases from J, the gap between germline ends came to 6 bases. The CDR3 region is CASSVGTDTGELFF. DNA for the CDR3: TGTGCCAGCAGCGTAGGGACAGACACCGGGGAGCTGTTTTTT.

This chain links TRBV30 with TRBJ1-1; D not resolved. CDR1 is GTSNPN and CDR2 is SVGIG in the germline V gene (reference sequence). CDR3 length equals 12 residues. V was trimmed by 0 bases and J by 3 bases, leaving 5 bases between them. CDR3 sequence (DNA): TGTGCCTGGAGTGTTGCGGACACTGAAGCTTTCTTT. It encodes CAWSVADTEAFF.